The clone carrying this T cell receptor beta chain was counted ten times or more. Germline CDR1 reads MNHEY; CDR2 reads SVGEGT. V lost 11 bases to trimming and J lost 5 bases; unmatched junction nucleotides: 7. The CDR3 is 12 residues long. The data were taken from a study of T cells after yellow fever vaccination. TCRdb re-called the 5' RACE reads through MiXCR, storing one row per CDR3 protein. The table lists approximately 260,000 distinct CDR3 sequences, roughly 5.2% of them singletons. This chain links TRBV6-2 or TRBV6-3 with TRBJ1-2; 8 bases map to TRBD1. The sequence was collected from a man between 18 and 29 years old who received the YFV17D yellow fever vaccine. The starting material was CD4+ T cells sorted from PBMCs, obtained on the day of the yellow fever booster vaccination. The CDR3 DNA sequence: TGTGCCGTACTCCGGACAGGGTATGGCTACACCTTC. Translated: CAVLRTGYGYTF.